The entry below describes one TCR beta chain. The antigen remains unidentified. The same CDR3 can be traced to other DNA sequences in this sample. The data derive from a study of shared clonotypes between healthy human individuals. Study-wide findings and caveats: When compared with the clonotypes that were shared by all four sorted-subset donors, the non-shared clonotypes turned out to have lower generation probabilities.

TCRdb's copy holds only in-frame clones and misses some; the assay was immunoSEQ multiplex PCR. This sample carries 550,000 to 700,000 clones, 55% to 85% of them seen once, and the ten largest clones take around 1.8%. The V gene's germline CDR1 is MNHNS and CDR2 SASEGT. The V end lost 7 bases, the J end lost 0 bases, and 12 bases lay between the germline ends. The CDR3 has 15 amino acids. The receptor comes from a woman in her twenties or thirties in good health. The sequenced sample was memory CD4+ T cells sorted from blood. As for subset: CD45RA-negative fraction. The J gene is TRBJ2-2, the V gene TRBV6-1, with D possibly being TRBD1 (6 bases). DNA of the CDR3: TGTGCCAGCACCCCGGGACAACCGAACACCGGGGAGCTGTTTTTT. Translating it yields CASTPGQPNTGELFF.